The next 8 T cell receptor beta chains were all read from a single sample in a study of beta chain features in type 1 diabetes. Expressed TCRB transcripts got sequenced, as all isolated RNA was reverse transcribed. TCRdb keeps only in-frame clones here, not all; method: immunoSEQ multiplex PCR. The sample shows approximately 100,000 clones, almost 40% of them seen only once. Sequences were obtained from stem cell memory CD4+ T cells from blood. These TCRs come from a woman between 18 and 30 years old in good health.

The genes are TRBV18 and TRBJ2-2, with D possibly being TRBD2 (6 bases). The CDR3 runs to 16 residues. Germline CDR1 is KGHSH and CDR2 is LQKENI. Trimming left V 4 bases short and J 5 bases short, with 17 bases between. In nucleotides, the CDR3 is TGTGCCAGCTCACACGTCGCGCAGGGAGGAACCGGGGAGCTGTTTTTT. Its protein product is CASSHVAQGGTGELFF.

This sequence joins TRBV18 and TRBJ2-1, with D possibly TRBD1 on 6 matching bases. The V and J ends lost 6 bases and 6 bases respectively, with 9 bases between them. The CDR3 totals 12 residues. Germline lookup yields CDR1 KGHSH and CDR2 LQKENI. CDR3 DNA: TGTGCCAGCTCGTTGACAGGCAATGAGCAGTTCTTC. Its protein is CASSLTGNEQFF.

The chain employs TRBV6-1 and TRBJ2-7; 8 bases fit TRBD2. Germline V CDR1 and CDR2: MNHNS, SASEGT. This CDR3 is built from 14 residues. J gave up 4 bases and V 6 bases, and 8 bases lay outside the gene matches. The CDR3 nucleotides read TGTGCCAGCAGCGAACTAGCGGCTAATTACGAGCAGTACTTC. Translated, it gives CASSELAANYEQYF.

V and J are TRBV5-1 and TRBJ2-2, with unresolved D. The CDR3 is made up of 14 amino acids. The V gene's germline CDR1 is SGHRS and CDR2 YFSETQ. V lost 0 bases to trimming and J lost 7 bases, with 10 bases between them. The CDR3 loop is CASSLAVRGGELFF. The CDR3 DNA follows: TGCGCCAGCAGCTTGGCTGTGCGTGGCGGGGAGCTGTTTTTT.

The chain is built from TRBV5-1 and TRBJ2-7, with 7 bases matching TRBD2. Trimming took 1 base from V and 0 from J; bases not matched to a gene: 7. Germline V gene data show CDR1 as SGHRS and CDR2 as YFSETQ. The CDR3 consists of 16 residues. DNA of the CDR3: TGCGCCAGCAGCTTGCGGCTAGCGGTCCCCTCCTACGAGCAGTACTTC. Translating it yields CASSLRLAVPSYEQYF.

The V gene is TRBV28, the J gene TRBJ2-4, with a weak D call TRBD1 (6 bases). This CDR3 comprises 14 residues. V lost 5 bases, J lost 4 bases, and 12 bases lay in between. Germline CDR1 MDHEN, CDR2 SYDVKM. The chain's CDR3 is CASSKDRLKNIQYF. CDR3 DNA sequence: TGTGCCAGCAGTAAGGACAGACTTAAAAACATTCAGTACTTC.

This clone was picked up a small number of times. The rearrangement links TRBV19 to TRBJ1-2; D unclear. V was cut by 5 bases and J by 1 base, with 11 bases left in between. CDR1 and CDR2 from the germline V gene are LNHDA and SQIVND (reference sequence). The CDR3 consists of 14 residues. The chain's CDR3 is CASSSASGNYGYTF. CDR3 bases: TGTGCCAGTAGTTCGGCGTCGGGTAACTATGGCTACACCTTC.

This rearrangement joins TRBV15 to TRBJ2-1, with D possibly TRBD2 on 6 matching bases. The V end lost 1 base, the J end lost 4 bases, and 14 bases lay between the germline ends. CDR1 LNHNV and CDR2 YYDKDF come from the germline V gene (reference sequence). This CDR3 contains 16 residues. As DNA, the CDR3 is TGTGCCACCAGCAGAGGGTTGGGGACTTCATACAATGAGCAGTTCTTC. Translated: CATSRGLGTSYNEQFF.